This T cell receptor (beta chain) was sequenced in a study of regulatory T cells in long-lasting Graves disease. Time point defined: persistent/refractory GD, antithyroid drugs over 5 years with positive TRAb. The TCR library used RNA extracted from PBMCs. TCR beta libraries were built with iRepertoire HTBI primers and Arm-PCR of CDR3 regions. A single record per CDR3 protein comes from TCRdb applying MiXCR to the multiplex PCR reads. This sample has approximately 400,000 distinct CDR3 sequences, with around 20% found just once. This CDR3 spans 13 amino acids. V lost 7 bases and J 8 bases, leaving 13 bases between the germline ends. CDR1 and CDR2 from the germline V gene are KGHDR and SFDVKD.

The rearrangement joins TRBV24-1 to TRBJ1-4; D not certain. The clonotype was recovered from a female donor with Graves disease. The specimen comprised peripheral blood mononuclear cells (PBMCs), sampled when the disease was refractory, from a patient treated with antithyroid drugs. Here the CDR3 reads CATRDQLGEKLFF. The DNA for the CDR3 is TGTGCCACCAGGGATCAGCTCGGCGAAAAACTGTTTTTT.